This T cell receptor (beta chain) was observed in a study of T-cell reconstitution after alpha-beta-depleted transplantation in children. A TCRbeta library incorporating unique molecular identifiers was prepared. TCRdb fed the PCR reads into MiXCR, producing one record per CDR3 protein. The sample includes a few hundred thousand distinct CDR3 sequences, 10% to 13% seen only once; the top ten take about 2.3%. Germline V gene sequence: CDR1 SGHKS, CDR2 YYEKEE (reference sequence). The CDR3 runs to 18 residues. The V segment lost 7 bases and the J segment 5 bases; nucleotides outside the gene matches: 15.

Material: PBMCs from the stem cell graft donor, obtained from the stem cell graft. The receptor comes from a human donor who donated a stem cell graft to a child with acute lymphoblastic leukemia. V is TRBV5-5 and J is TRBJ2-2; 12 nucleotides align to TRBD2. The CDR3 sequence: CASFIGLAGPRGTGELFF. The CDR3 DNA reads TGTGCCAGCTTCATTGGACTAGCGGGGCCGAGGGGGACCGGGGAGCTGTTTTTT.